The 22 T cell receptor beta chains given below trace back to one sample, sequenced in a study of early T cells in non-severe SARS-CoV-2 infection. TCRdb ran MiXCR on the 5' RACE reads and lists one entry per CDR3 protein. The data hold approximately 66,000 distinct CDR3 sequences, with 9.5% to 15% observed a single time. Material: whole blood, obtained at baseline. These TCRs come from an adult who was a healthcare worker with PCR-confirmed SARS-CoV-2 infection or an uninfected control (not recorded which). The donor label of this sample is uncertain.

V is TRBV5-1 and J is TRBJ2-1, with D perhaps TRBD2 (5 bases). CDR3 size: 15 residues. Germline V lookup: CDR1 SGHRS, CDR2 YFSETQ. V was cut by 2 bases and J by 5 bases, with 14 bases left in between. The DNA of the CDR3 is TGCGCCAGCAGCTTAGGTGCGGTAGCGCACAATGAGCAGTTCTTC. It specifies CASSLGAVAHNEQFF.

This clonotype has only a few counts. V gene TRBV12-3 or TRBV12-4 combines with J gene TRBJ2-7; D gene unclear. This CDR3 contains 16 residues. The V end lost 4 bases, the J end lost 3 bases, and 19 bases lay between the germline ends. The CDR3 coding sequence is TGTGCCAGCAGTTCCCGGCCTAGACACTCAAGCTACGAGCAGTACTTC. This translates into CASSSRPRHSSYEQYF.

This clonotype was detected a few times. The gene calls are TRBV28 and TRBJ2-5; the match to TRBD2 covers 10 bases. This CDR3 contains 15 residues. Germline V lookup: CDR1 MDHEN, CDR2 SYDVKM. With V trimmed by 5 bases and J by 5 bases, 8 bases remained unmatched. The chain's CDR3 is CASSSGGGDSETQYF. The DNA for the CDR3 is TGTGCCAGCAGTAGCGGGGGGGGCGATTCGGAGACCCAGTACTTC.

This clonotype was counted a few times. DNA for the CDR3: TGCGCCAGCAGTCGCTTCGCGGGGGCCCACGAGCAGTACGTC. Protein sequence: CASSRFAGAHEQYV. The chain carries TRBV23-1 and TRBJ2-7; tentative D call: TRBD2 (7 bases). Being an ORF, TRBV23-1 has a function that is uncertain. The length of the CDR3 is 14 residues. V was cut by 4 bases and J by 5 bases, with 15 bases left in between.

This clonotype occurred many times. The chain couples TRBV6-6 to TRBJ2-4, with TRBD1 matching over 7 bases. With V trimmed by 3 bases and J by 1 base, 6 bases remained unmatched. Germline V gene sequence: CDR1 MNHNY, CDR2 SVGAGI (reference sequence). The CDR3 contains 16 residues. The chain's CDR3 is CASSYLDRAAKNIQYF. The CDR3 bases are TGTGCCAGCAGTTATTTAGACAGGGCGGCCAAAAACATTCAGTACTTC.

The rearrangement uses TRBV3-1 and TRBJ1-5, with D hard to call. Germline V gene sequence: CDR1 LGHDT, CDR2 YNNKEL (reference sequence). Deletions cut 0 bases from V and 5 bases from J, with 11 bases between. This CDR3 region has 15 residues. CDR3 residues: CASSQDLWADQPQHF. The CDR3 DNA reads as TGTGCCAGCAGCCAAGATTTATGGGCGGATCAGCCCCAGCATTTT. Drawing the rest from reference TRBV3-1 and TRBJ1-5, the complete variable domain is DTAVSQTPKYLVTQMGNDKSIKCEQNLGHDTMYWYKQDSKKFLKIMFSYNNKELIINETVPNRFSPKSPDKAHLNLHINSLELGDSAVYFCASSQDLWADQPQHFGDGTRLSIL.

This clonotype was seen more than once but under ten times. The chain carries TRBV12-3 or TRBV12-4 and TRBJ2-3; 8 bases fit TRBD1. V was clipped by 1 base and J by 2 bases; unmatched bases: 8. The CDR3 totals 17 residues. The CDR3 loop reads CASSLVWTGRNTDTQYF. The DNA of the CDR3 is TGTGCCAGCAGTTTAGTATGGACAGGGAGGAACACAGATACGCAGTATTTT.

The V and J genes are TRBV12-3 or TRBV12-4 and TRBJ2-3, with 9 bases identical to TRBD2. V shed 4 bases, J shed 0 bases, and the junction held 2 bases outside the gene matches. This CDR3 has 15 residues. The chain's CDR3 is CASSSGLASTDTQYF. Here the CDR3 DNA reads TGTGCCAGCAGTTCCGGACTAGCGAGCACAGATACGCAGTATTTT.

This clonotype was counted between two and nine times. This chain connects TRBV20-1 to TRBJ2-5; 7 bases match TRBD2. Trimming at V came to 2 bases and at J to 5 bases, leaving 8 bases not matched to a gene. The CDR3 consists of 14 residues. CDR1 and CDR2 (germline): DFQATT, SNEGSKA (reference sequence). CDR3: CSARWRGKSETQYF. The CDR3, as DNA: TGCAGTGCTAGATGGCGGGGGAAGTCGGAGACCCAGTACTTC.

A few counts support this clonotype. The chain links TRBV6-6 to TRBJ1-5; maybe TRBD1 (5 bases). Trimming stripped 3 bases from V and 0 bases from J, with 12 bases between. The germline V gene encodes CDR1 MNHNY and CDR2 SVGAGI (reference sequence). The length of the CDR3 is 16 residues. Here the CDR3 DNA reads TGTGCCAGCAGTTATACCGGGGGGAGTAGCAATCAGCCCCAGCATTTT. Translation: CASSYTGGSSNQPQHF.

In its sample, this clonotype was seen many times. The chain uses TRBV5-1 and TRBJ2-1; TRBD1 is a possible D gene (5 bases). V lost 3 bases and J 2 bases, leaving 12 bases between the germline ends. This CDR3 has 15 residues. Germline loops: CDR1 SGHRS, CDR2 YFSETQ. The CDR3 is CASSSVSTAYNEQFF. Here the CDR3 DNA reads TGCGCCAGCAGCTCAGTATCGACAGCCTACAATGAGCAGTTCTTC.

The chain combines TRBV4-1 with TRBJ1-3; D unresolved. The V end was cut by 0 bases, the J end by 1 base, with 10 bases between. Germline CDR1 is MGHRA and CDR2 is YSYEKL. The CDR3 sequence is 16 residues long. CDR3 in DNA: TGCGCCAGCAGCCAAGATAGGCGGGAATCTGGAAACACCATATATTTT. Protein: CASSQDRRESGNTIYF.

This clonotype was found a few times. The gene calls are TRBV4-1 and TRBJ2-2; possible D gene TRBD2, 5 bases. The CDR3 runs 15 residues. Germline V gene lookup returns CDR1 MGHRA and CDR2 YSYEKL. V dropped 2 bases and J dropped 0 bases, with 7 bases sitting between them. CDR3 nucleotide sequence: TGCGCCAGCAGCCAACAACTAGCGAACACCGGGGAGCTGTTTTTT. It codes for CASSQQLANTGELFF.

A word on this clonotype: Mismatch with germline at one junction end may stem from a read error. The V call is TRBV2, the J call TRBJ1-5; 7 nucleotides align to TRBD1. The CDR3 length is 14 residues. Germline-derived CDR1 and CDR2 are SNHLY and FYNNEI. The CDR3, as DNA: TGTGCCAGTAGTGGACAGGAGGGCAATCAGCCCCAGCATTTT. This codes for CASSGQEGNQPQHF.

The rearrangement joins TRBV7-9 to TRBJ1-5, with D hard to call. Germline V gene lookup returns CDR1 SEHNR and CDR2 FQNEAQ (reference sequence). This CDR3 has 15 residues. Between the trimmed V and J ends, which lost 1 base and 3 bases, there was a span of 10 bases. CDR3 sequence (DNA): TGTGCCAGCAGCTTAGTCCACGGGGACAATCAGCCCCAGCATTTT. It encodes CASSLVHGDNQPQHF.

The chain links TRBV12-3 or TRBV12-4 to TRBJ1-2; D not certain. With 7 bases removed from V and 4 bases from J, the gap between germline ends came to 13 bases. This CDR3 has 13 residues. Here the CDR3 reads CASMVASGYGYTF. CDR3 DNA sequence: TGTGCCAGCATGGTGGCCTCGGGCTATGGCTACACCTTC.

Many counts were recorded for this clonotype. The DNA for the CDR3 is TGTGCCAGCAGTTCCCACAGGGGGGTTTCGGGAGATACGCAGTATTTT. This codes for CASSSHRGVSGDTQYF. The rearrangement uses TRBV27 and TRBJ2-3; 8 bases are a match to TRBD1. The ends lost 4 bases at V and 5 bases at J; junction bases unmatched: 11. The CDR3 runs to 16 residues. CDR1 and CDR2 (germline): MNHEY, SMNVEV (reference sequence).

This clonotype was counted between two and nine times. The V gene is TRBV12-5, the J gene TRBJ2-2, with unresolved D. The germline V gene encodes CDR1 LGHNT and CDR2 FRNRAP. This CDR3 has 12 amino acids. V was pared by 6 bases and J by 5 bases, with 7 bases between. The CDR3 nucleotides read TGTGCTAGTGGCAGGATTACCGGGGAGCTGTTTTTT. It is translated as CASGRITGELFF.

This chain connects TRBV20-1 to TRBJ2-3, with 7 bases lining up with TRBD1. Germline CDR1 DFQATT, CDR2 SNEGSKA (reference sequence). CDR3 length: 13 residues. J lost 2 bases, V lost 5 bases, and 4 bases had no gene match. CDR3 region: CSAWDSNTDTQYF. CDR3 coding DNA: TGCAGTGCTTGGGACAGCAACACAGATACGCAGTATTTT.

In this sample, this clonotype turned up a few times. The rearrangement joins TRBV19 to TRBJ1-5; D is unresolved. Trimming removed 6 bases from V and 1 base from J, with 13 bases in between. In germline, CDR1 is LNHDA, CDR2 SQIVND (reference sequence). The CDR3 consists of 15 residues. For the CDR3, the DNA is TGTGCCAGTAGGCCGCGGGGAGCGAGCAATCAGCCCCAGCATTTT. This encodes CASRPRGASNQPQHF.

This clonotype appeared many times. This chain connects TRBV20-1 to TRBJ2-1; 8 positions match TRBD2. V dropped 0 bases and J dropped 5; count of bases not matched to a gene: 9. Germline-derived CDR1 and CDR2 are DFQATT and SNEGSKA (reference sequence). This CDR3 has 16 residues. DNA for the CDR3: TGCAGTGCTAGAGACCATGGGACTAGTAGGGACAATGAGCAGTTCTTC. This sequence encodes CSARDHGTSRDNEQFF.

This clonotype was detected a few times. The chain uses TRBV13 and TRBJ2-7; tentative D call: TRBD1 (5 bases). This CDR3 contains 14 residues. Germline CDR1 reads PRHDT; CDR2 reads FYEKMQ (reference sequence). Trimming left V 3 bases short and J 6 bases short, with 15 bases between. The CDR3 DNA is TGTGCCAGCAGCTTGGTACCTGACAGTGGCGAGCAGTACGTC. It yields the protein CASSLVPDSGEQYV.